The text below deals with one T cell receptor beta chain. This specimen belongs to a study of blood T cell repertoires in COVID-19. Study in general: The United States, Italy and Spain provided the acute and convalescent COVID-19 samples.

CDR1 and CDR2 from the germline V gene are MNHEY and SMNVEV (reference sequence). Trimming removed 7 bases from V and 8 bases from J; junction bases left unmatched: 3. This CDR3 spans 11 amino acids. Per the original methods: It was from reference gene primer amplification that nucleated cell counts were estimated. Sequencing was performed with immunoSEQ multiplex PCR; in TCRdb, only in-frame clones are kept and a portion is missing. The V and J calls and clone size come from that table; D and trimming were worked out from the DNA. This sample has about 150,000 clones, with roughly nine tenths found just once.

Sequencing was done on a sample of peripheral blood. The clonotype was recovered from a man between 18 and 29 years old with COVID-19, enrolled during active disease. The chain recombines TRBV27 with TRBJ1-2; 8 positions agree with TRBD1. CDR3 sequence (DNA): TGTGCCAGCACAGGGGGCTGGGGCTACACCTTC. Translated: CASTGGWGYTF.